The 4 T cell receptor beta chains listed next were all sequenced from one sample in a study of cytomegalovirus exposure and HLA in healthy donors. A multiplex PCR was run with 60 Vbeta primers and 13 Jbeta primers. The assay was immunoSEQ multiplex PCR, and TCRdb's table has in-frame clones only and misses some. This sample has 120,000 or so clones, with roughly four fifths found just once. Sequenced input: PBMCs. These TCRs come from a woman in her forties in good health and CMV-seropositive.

The CDR3 DNA reads as TGTGCCACCCGACAGGGTGTAAAGACCTACGAGCAGTACTTC. It is translated as CATRQGVKTYEQYF. The chain has TRBV5-4 and TRBJ2-7; the match to TRBD1 covers 7 bases. This CDR3 has 14 amino acids. Germline assignment: CDR1 SGHNT and CDR2 YYREEE (reference sequence). V shed 9 bases and J 2 bases; nucleotides not matched to a gene: 11.

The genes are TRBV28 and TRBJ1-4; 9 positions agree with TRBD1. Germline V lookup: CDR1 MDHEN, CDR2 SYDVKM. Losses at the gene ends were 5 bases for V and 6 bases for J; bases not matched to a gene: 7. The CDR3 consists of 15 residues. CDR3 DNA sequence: TGTGCCAGCAGTGTACAAGGGACAGGGCATGAAAAACTGTTTTTT. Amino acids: CASSVQGTGHEKLFF.

The CDR3 sequence: CAISAGGGSTDTQYF. In DNA form, the CDR3 reads TGTGCCATCAGTGCTGGAGGCGGCAGCACAGATACGCAGTATTTT. The J gene is TRBJ2-3, the V gene TRBV10-3, with D perhaps TRBD2 (5 bases). Trimming shortened V by 4 bases and J by 0 bases, and 11 bases separated the two germline ends. The CDR3 has 15 residues. Germline V lookup: CDR1 ENHRY, CDR2 SYGVKD.

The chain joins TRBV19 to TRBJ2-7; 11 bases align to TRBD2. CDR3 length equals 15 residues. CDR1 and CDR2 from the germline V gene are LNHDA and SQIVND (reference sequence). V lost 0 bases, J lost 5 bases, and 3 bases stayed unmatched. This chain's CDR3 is CASSIEWGLADEQYF. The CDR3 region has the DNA TGTGCCAGTAGTATAGAATGGGGACTAGCGGACGAGCAGTACTTC.